Shown below are 10 T cell receptor beta chains from a single sample sequenced in a study of blood T cell repertoires in COVID-19. The repertoire was sequenced with immunoSEQ multiplex PCR; TCRdb's copy has only in-frame clones and lacks some. Here the sample spans tens of thousands of clones, roughly 80% being singletons. The sample consisted of peripheral blood. The origin of the receptors is a woman older than 75 with acute or convalescent COVID-19.

J is TRBJ1-4 and V is TRBV7-8, with D possibly being TRBD1 (6 bases). Trimming pared 5 bases from V and 3 bases from J, leaving 16 bases between. CDR3 length: 16 residues. Germline V gives CDR1 SGHVS, CDR2 FQNEAQ. CDR3 in amino acids: CASSVNRVGANEKLFF. As DNA, the CDR3 is TGTGCCAGCAGCGTAAACAGGGTAGGAGCTAATGAAAAACTGTTTTTT.

The rearrangement links TRBV11-3 to TRBJ2-5, with 9 nucleotides matching TRBD1. V lost 10 bases to trimming and J lost 2 bases; unmatched junction nucleotides: 14. The CDR3 contains 16 residues. Germline V lookup: CDR1 SGHNT, CDR2 YENEEA. The CDR3 here is CATIVGGTGKQETQYF. The CDR3 coding sequence is TGTGCCACCATAGTAGGAGGGACAGGGAAACAAGAGACCCAGTACTTC.

V is TRBV13 and J is TRBJ1-6, with D perhaps matching TRBD1 (6 bases). The germline CDR1 and CDR2 sequences are PRHDT and FYEKMQ (reference sequence). The CDR3 is 14 residues long. V lost 0 bases, J lost 8 bases, and 8 bases lay in between. This CDR3 reads CASSLGAGDSPLHF. The CDR3 DNA follows: TGTGCCAGCAGCTTAGGGGCAGGGGATTCACCCCTCCACTTT.

The V gene is TRBV15, the J gene TRBJ1-5; possibly TRBD1 for D (5 bases). The V gene's germline CDR1 is LNHNV and CDR2 YYDKDF (reference sequence). The CDR3 totals 13 residues. V lost 1 base and J lost 5, with 6 bases in between. The DNA for the CDR3 is TGTGCCACCAGCAGAGGGGGCGATCAGCCCCAGCATTTT. Translated, it gives CATSRGGDQPQHF.

The V gene is TRBV5-4, the J gene TRBJ1-2; tentative D call: TRBD1 (5 bases). Germline V gives CDR1 SGHNT, CDR2 YYREEE (reference sequence). The CDR3 has 13 residues. V was cut by 1 base and J by 7 bases, with 11 bases left in between. CDR3 in amino acids: CASSLQGMGGYTF. In nucleotides, the CDR3 is TGTGCCAGCAGCTTGCAGGGTATGGGTGGCTACACCTTC.

V gene TRBV28 combines with J gene TRBJ1-5; D is undetermined. There are 13 residues in the CDR3. V lost 5 bases to trimming and J lost 5 bases, with 10 bases between them. Germline-derived CDR1 and CDR2 are MDHEN and SYDVKM. CDR3 amino acids: CASSHELDQPQHF. DNA for the CDR3: TGTGCCAGCAGTCATGAACTGGATCAGCCCCAGCATTTT. Full variable domain (rest looked up from reference TRBV28 and TRBJ1-5): DVKVTQSSRYLVKRTGEKVFLECVQDMDHENMFWYRQDPGLGLRLIYFSYDVKMKEKGDIPEGYSVSREKKERFSLILESASTNQTSMYLCASSHELDQPQHFGDGTRLSIL.

V and J are TRBV18 and TRBJ2-2; no clear D gene. The CDR3 is 15 residues long. Germline-derived CDR1 and CDR2 are KGHSH and LQKENI. Trimming removed 3 bases from V and 0 bases from J, with 8 bases in between. The CDR3 bases are TGTGCCAGCTCACCGAGGAGTGCGAACACCGGGGAGCTGTTTTTT. The encoded protein is CASSPRSANTGELFF.

The genes are TRBV15 and TRBJ2-7; a weak D match, TRBD2 (7 bases). The CDR3 totals 16 residues. From germline, CDR1 is LNHNV and CDR2 YYDKDF (reference sequence). The V gene lost 1 base and the J gene lost 3 bases, with 16 bases spanning the gap. CDR3 in amino acids: CATSRAPRGAGYEQYF. In nucleotides, the CDR3 is TGTGCCACCAGCAGAGCTCCCCGGGGGGCTGGCTACGAGCAGTACTTC.

The chain recombines TRBV24-1 with TRBJ1-5; 8 positions match TRBD1. The CDR3 is made up of 15 amino acids. Germline-derived CDR1 and CDR2 are KGHDR and SFDVKD. V lost 6 bases to trimming and J lost 1 base; unmatched junction nucleotides: 4. CDR3 DNA sequence: TGTGCCACCAGTCAGACAGGGGCCAGCAATCAGCCCCAGCATTTT. Translated, it gives CATSQTGASNQPQHF.

The chain employs TRBV7-2 and TRBJ1-6, with TRBD1 identical over 8 bases. Germline lookup yields CDR1 SGHTA and CDR2 FQGNSA. The V gene end was trimmed by 3 bases and the J gene end by 7 bases; junction bases not matched to a gene: 8. The CDR3 contains 16 residues. The CDR3 here is CASSLGPTGANSPLHF. For the CDR3, the DNA is TGTGCCAGCAGCTTGGGGCCGACAGGGGCAAATTCACCCCTCCACTTT. Full variable domain (rest looked up from reference TRBV7-2 and TRBJ1-6): GAGVSQSPSNKVTEKGKDVELRCDPISGHTALYWYRQSLGQGLEFLIYFQGNSAPDKSGLPSDRFSAERTGGSVSTLTIQRTQQEDSAVYLCASSLGPTGANSPLHFGNGTRLTVT.